The next 20 T cell receptor beta chains were all read from a single sample in a study of shared clonotypes between healthy human individuals. Only in-frame clones appear in the TCRdb table, and some are missing; sequencing was by immunoSEQ multiplex PCR. Of over 2 million clones in the sample, 85% to 95% were seen once. Sequenced input: naive CD4+ T cells sorted from blood. Subset reported: CD45RA+ positively selected. These TCRs come from a man younger than 35 in good health.

J is TRBJ1-3 and V is TRBV7-9; D may be TRBD1 (5 bases). The ends were cut back, 7 bases at V and 0 bases at J, with 13 bases in the middle. The length of the CDR3 is 15 residues. Per germline, CDR1 SEHNR and CDR2 FQNEAQ (reference sequence). The CDR3 here is CASNRDAGSGNTIYF. The DNA for the CDR3 is TGTGCCAGCAATCGGGACGCAGGCTCTGGAAACACCATATATTTT. Using reference TRBV7-9 and TRBJ1-3 for the parts outside the CDR3, the full variable domain is DTGVSQNPRHKITKRGQNVTFRCDPISEHNRLYWYRQTLGQGPEFLTYFQNEAQLEKSRLLSDRFSAERPKGSFSTLEIQRTEQGDSAMYLCASNRDAGSGNTIYFGEGSWLTVV.

The gene calls are TRBV5-6 and TRBJ1-2; weak D call: TRBD1 (6 bases). Trimming took 2 bases from V and 11 from J, leaving 13 bases between them. This CDR3 has 12 amino acids. Germline values: CDR1 SGHDT, CDR2 YYEEEE. The CDR3 protein is CASSFTQGQYTF. The CDR3 DNA is TGTGCCAGCAGCTTTACACAGGGCCAGTACACCTTC.

CDR3 sequence (DNA): TGCGCCAGCAGTCGTAGGCGGACCGGACAGGGGGGCGAGCAGTACTTC. Its protein is CASSRRRTGQGGEQYF. The gene calls are TRBV4-1 and TRBJ2-7; TRBD1 matches at 10 bases. The length of the CDR3 is 16 residues. With 6 bases clipped from V and 6 bases from J, the junction kept 14 bases outside the gene matches. From germline, CDR1 is MGHRA and CDR2 YSYEKL.

The J gene is TRBJ2-3, the V gene TRBV5-6; 10 nucleotides match TRBD2. Trimming cost V 3 bases and J 5 bases; bases outside gene matches: 3. The V gene's germline CDR1 is SGHDT and CDR2 YYEEEE. The CDR3 runs to 14 residues. CDR3 protein: CASSSKREGDTQYF. In DNA, the CDR3 is TGTGCCAGCAGCTCGAAGCGGGAGGGAGATACGCAGTATTTT.

The chain joins TRBV6-6 to TRBJ2-1, with a weak D call TRBD2 (5 bases). This CDR3 is built from 13 residues. The V gene's germline CDR1 is MNHNY and CDR2 SVGAGI (reference sequence). V lost 0 bases to trimming and J lost 10 bases, with 10 bases between them. This CDR3 is CASSYSSGKEQFF. In DNA form, the CDR3 reads TGTGCCAGCAGTTACTCGAGCGGCAAGGAGCAGTTCTTC.

This clone was recorded only once. The chain carries TRBV10-3 and TRBJ2-2, with 8 bases identical to TRBD1. Germline CDR1 ENHRY, CDR2 SYGVKD. After removal of 7 bases from V and 1 base from J, the junction contained 5 bases not matched to a gene. The CDR3 has 15 residues. The CDR3 sequence is CAITRGPENTGELFF. CDR3 coding DNA: TGTGCCATCACCAGGGGGCCGGAGAACACCGGGGAGCTGTTTTTT.

The chain has TRBV11-2 and TRBJ2-7; D unclear. The CDR3 is 15 amino acids. Trimming cost V 3 bases and J 0 bases, with 12 bases left between them. Looked up from germline, CDR1 is SGHAT and CDR2 is FQNNGV. The CDR3 reads CASSLTQTFSYEQYF. In nucleotides, the CDR3 is TGTGCCAGCAGCTTGACTCAGACCTTCTCCTACGAGCAGTACTTC.

The V gene is TRBV5-1, the J gene TRBJ2-1; the match to TRBD1 covers 10 bases. The CDR3 loop spans 14 amino acids. V lost 9 bases, J lost 0 bases, and 3 bases stayed unmatched. The germline gives CDR1 SGHRS, CDR2 YFSETQ. The CDR3 region has the DNA TGCGCCACCCGGACAGGGGGCTCCTACAATGAGCAGTTCTTC. It codes for CATRTGGSYNEQFF.

The chain couples TRBV9 to TRBJ1-2, with 7 positions matching TRBD1. From germline, CDR1 is SGDLS and CDR2 YYNGEE. Unmatched junction bases numbered 5, after V lost 2 bases and J lost 4 bases. The CDR3 sequence is 14 residues long. As DNA, the CDR3 is TGTGCCAGCAGCGTTACCGGGACAGCCTATGGCTACACCTTC. Translating it yields CASSVTGTAYGYTF.

The chain uses TRBV29-1 and TRBJ2-3, with TRBD2 matching over 8 bases. V was pared by 2 bases and J by 1 base, with 5 bases of the junction left unmatched. This CDR3 spans 15 amino acids. Per germline, CDR1 SQVTM and CDR2 ANQGSEA. The CDR3: CSVELLAERTDTQYF. CDR3 DNA sequence: TGCAGCGTTGAACTACTAGCGGAGCGCACAGATACGCAGTATTTT.

The chain employs TRBV2 and TRBJ2-1; possibly TRBD2 for D (5 bases). Germline V lookup: CDR1 SNHLY, CDR2 FYNNEI. This CDR3 is built from 13 residues. V was trimmed by 7 bases and J by 10 bases, leaving 17 bases between them. The CDR3 reads CASTQRRFWEQFF. CDR3 DNA: TGTGCCAGCACTCAACGGAGGTTTTGGGAGCAGTTCTTC.

The chain combines TRBV6-6 with TRBJ1-1; 7 nucleotides align to TRBD1. CDR1 is MNHNY, CDR2 SVGAGI, per germline (reference sequence). V lost 4 bases and J lost 2; bases outside the gene matches: 4. CDR3 length: 14 amino acids. The CDR3 bases are TGTGCCAGCAGTTCCCCAGGGGGTAACACTGAAGCTTTCTTT. Its translation: CASSSPGGNTEAFF.

Worth noting for this clone: The same CDR3 also results from other DNA sequences found in this sample. The rearrangement joins TRBV19 to TRBJ1-4, with a possible D match to TRBD1 (6 bases). Looked up from germline, CDR1 is LNHDA and CDR2 is SQIVND (reference sequence). This CDR3 spans 15 amino acids. The V and J ends lost 3 bases and 2 bases respectively, with 10 bases between them. In DNA, the CDR3 is TGTGCCAGTAGTATGGGGGGGGCGACTAATGAAAAACTGTTTTTT. Its protein is CASSMGGATNEKLFF. Complete variable domain (other parts from reference TRBV19 and TRBJ1-4): DGGITQSPKYLFRKEGQNVTLSCEQNLNHDAMYWYRQDPGQGLRLIYYSQIVNDFQKGDIAEGYSVSREKKESFPLTVTSAQKNPTAFYLCASSMGGATNEKLFFGSGTQLSVL.

In this sample, this clone turned up once. The sample has other DNA sequences that encode this CDR3 too. This sequence joins TRBV7-2 and TRBJ2-3, with TRBD2 matching over 11 bases. CDR3 size: 15 residues. The V gene's germline CDR1 is SGHTA and CDR2 FQGNSA. V dropped 5 bases and J dropped 3; count of bases not matched to a gene: 4. CDR3 nucleotide sequence: TGTGCCAGCAGCAGTCGACTAGCGGGAACAGATACGCAGTATTTT. Its translation is CASSSRLAGTDTQYF.

The chain links TRBV18 to TRBJ1-2; a weak D match, TRBD1 (6 bases). The ends were cut back, 5 bases at V and 4 bases at J, with 17 bases in the middle. There are 15 residues in the CDR3. Germline V gene sequence: CDR1 KGHSH, CDR2 LQKENI. The CDR3 nucleotides read TGTGCCAGCTCATCCCAAACAGGGAAGGGCTATGGCTACACCTTC. This encodes CASSSQTGKGYGYTF.

This rearrangement joins TRBV5-1 to TRBJ2-3, with no clear D. Deletions cut 6 bases from V and 2 bases from J, with 19 bases between. CDR1 SGHRS and CDR2 YFSETQ come from the germline V gene. This CDR3 has 16 residues. The CDR3 spells CASTSRTGHITDTQYF. The CDR3 DNA is TGCGCCAGCACCAGTCGGACGGGTCACATCACAGATACGCAGTATTTT.

Of note for this clone: This specimen includes other DNA sequences encoding the same CDR3. The genes are TRBV5-1 and TRBJ2-1, with 8 bases that match TRBD2. This CDR3 spans 15 amino acids. Germline V gives CDR1 SGHRS, CDR2 YFSETQ. V trimming: 0 bases; J trimming: 5 bases; junction bases outside the gene matches: 4. Here the CDR3 DNA reads TGCGCCAGCAGCTTGGAGGCGGGAGGACACAATGAGCAGTTCTTC. This codes for CASSLEAGGHNEQFF.

The gene calls are TRBV28 and TRBJ2-7, with D maybe TRBD1 (7 bases). This CDR3 region has 15 residues. V shed 6 bases and J shed 0 bases, with 15 bases lying between them. Germline loops: CDR1 MDHEN, CDR2 SYDVKM. Here the CDR3 DNA reads TGTGCCAGCAGGGAGGGGGGACAGATCTCCTACGAGCAGTACTTC. It translates to CASREGGQISYEQYF.

A word on this clone: This CDR3 is also generated by other DNA sequences in the sample. The chain employs TRBV5-8 and TRBJ2-5, with D hard to call. Germline V gives CDR1 SGHTS, CDR2 YDEGEE. Deletions cut 1 base from V and 5 bases from J, with 3 bases between. CDR3 length equals 11 residues. DNA for the CDR3: TGTGCCAGCAGCTTGAGGGAGACCCAGTACTTC. Protein sequence: CASSLRETQYF.

The V gene is TRBV5-6, the J gene TRBJ1-2, with 8 positions matching TRBD1. Germline V gene data show CDR1 as SGHDT and CDR2 as YYEEEE. The CDR3 totals 14 residues. V gave up 4 bases and J gave up 4 bases; unmatched junction bases: 6. The CDR3 reads CASSLDRGTYGYTF. DNA of the CDR3: TGTGCCAGCAGCCTCGACAGGGGCACCTATGGCTACACCTTC.